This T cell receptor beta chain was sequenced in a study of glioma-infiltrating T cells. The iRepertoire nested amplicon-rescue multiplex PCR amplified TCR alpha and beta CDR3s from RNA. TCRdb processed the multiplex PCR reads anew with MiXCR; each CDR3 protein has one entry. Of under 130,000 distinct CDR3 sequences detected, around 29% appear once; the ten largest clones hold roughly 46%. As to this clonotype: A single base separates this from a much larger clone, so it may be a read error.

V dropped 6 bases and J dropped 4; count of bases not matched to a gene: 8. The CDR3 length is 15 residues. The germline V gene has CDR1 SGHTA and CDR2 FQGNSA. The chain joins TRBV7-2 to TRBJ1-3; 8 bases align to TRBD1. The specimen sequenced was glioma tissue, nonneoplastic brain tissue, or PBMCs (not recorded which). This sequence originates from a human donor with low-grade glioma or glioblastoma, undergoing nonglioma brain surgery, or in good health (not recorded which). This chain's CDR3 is CASSLPRGQGNTIYF. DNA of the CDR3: TGTGCCAGCAGTCTACCCAGGGGGCAAGGAAACACCATATATTTT.